This entry is about one TCR beta chain. Its antigen is unknown. TCRdb's table, derived via immunoSEQ multiplex PCR, lists solely in-frame clones and lacks some. The repertoire consists of some 62,000 clones, with roughly four fifths occurring once and the leading ten covering 3.5% to 4.5%. These data belong to a study of a mutant IDH1 vaccine in newly diagnosed glioma. Study as a whole: The timing of visit V12 was week 35, and that of visit V13 was week 47.

The time point is: week 47, end of study. In the vaccine, a single dose held 300 ug of the mutant IDH1 20-mer peptide, along with topical imiquimod. There were eight vaccinations for patients, given in weeks 1, 3, 5, 7, 11, 15, 19 and 23. Patients carried new grade 3 or 4 IDH1-mutant astrocytomas lacking nuclear ATRX. Looked up from germline, CDR1 is SQVTM and CDR2 is ANQGSEA. V was cut by 1 base and J by 0 bases, with 15 bases left in between. The CDR3 contains 17 residues. The sequence came from a young man with glioma. The sample in question was PBMCs, obtained from a glioma patient whose treatment included an IDH1 peptide vaccine. The chain employs TRBV29-1 and TRBJ1-4, with D perhaps TRBD1 (5 bases). The CDR3 DNA follows: TGCAGCGTTGAAGCACCGGGGCCCCTTCCAACTAATGAAAAACTGTTTTTT. Amino acid sequence: CSVEAPGPLPTNEKLFF.